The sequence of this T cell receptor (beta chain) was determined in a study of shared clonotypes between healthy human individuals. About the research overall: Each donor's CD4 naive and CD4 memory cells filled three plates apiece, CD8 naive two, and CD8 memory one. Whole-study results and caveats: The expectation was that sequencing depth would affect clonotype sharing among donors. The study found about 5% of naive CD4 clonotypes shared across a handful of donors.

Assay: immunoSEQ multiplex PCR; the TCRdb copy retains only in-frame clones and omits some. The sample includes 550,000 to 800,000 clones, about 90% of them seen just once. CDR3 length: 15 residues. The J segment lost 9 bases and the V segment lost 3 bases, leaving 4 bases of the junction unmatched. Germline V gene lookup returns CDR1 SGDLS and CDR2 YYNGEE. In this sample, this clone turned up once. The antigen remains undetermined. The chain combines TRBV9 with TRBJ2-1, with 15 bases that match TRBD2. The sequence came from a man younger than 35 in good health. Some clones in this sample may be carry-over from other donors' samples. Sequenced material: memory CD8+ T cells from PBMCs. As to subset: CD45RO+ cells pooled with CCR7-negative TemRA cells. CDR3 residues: CASSEGLAGGSEQFF. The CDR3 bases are TGTGCCAGCAGCGAGGGACTAGCGGGAGGCTCTGAGCAGTTCTTC.